This T cell receptor (beta chain) was observed in a study of T cells after yellow fever vaccination. The sample holds many counts of this clonotype. The antigen remains unidentified. TCRdb processed the 5' RACE reads anew with MiXCR; each CDR3 protein has one entry. In the table there are approximately 600,000 distinct CDR3 sequences, 10% to 15% of which are singletons. Study-level points and caveats: Booster sampling recovered most clones from primary vaccination (under 98% CD4, just over 85% CD8).

The sequencing used PBMCs, collected on the day of the yellow fever booster vaccination. The sequence was collected from a man aged 30 to 45 who received the YFV17D yellow fever vaccine.

CDR3 DNA: TGTGCCAGCAGTCTGAGCCTGGGGCAAGAGACCCAGTACTTC. Protein sequence: CASSLSLGQETQYF. The chain uses TRBV6-1 and TRBJ2-5; D call uncertain. CDR1 and CDR2 (germline): MNHNS, SASEGT. V was pared by 5 bases and J by 2 bases, with 12 bases between. The CDR3 is 14 residues long.